This TCR beta chain was profiled in a study of technical replicates of blood from a handful of donors. Assay used: immunoSEQ multiplex PCR; TCRdb lists only in-frame clones, some missing. The repertoire holds 55,000 to 75,000 clones, with roughly 90% as singletons. Sequenced: T cells isolated from PBMCs. This TCR came from a human donor in good health.

CDR3 coding DNA: TGTGCCAGCAGAACAGGGTTAGATACGCAGTATTTT. Encoded protein: CASRTGLDTQYF. V is TRBV6-5 and J is TRBJ2-3; the D gene is possibly TRBD1 (6 bases). Germline CDR1 MNHEY, CDR2 SVGAGI. Trimming took 6 bases from V and 5 from J, leaving 9 bases between them. This CDR3 spans 12 amino acids.